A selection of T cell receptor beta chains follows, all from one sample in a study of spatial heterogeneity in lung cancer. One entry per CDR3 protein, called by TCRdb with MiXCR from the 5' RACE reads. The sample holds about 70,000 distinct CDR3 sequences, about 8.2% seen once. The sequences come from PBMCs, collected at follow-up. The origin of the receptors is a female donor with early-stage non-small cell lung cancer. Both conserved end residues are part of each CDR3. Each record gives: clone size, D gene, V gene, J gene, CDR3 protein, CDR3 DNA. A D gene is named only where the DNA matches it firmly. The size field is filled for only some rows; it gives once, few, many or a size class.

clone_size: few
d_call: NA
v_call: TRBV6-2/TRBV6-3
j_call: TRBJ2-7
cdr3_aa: CASSRGLLGQYF
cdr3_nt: TGTGCCAGCAGCCGGGGACTGCTGGGGCAGTACTTC

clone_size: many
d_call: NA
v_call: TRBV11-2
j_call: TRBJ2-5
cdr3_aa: CASSLVAVGETQYF
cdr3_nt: TGTGCCAGCAGCTTAGTTGCCGTGGGAGAGACCCAGTACTTC

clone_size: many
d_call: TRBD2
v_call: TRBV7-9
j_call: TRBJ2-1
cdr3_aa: CASSDLASGVYNEQFF
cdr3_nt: TGTGCCAGCAGCGACCTGGCTAGCGGGGTATACAATGAGCAGTTCTTC

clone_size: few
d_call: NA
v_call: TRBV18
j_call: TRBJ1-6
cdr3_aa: CASSRSDSNSPLHF
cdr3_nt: TGTGCCAGCTCGCGCTCGGACAGTAATTCACCCCTCCACTTT

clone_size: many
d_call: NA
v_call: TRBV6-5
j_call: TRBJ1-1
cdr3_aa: CASSRGTEAFF
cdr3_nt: TGTGCCAGCAGCAGGGGCACTGAAGCTTTCTTT

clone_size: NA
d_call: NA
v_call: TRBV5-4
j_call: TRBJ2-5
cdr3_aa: CASSSWTDSQETQYF
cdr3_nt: TGTGCCAGCAGCTCCTGGACAGACTCCCAAGAGACCCAGTACTTC

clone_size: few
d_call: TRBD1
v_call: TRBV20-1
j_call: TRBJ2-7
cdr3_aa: CSAGTERLPYEQYF
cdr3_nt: TGCAGTGCCGGGACAGAGCGACTCCCCTACGAGCAGTACTTC

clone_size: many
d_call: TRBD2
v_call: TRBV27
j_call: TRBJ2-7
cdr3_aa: CASSRRAGTSGAYEQYF
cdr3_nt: TGTGCCAGCAGCCGAAGGGCCGGGACTAGCGGAGCTTACGAGCAGTACTTC

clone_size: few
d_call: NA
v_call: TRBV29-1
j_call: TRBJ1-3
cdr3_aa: CSVGGPGNTIYF
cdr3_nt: TGCAGCGTTGGAGGGCCTGGAAACACCATATATTTT

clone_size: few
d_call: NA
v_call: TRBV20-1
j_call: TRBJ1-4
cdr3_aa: CSASPIGDLAGKGEKLFF
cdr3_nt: TGCAGTGCTAGCCCCATCGGAGACCTCGCAGGGAAGGGTGAAAAACTGTTTTTT

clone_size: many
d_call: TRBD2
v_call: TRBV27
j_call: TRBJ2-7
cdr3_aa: CASSLTHPYGFNYSSGRHNYEQYF
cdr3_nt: TGTGCCAGCAGTTTAACCCACCCCTACGGCTTCAATTATTCTAGCGGGAGGCACAATTACGAGCAGTACTTC

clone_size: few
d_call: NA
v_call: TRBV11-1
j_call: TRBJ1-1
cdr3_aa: CASSLGRMSTEAFF
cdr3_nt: TGTGCCAGCAGCTTAGGAAGGATGAGCACTGAAGCTTTCTTT

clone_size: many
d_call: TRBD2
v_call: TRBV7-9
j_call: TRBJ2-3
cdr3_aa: CASSSLAGALDTQYF
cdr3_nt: TGTGCCAGCAGCTCGTTAGCGGGGGCCTTAGATACGCAGTATTTT

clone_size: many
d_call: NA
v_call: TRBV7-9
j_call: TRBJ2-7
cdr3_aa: CASSYEPGSYEQYF
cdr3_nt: TGTGCCAGCAGTTACGAACCGGGCTCCTACGAGCAGTACTTC

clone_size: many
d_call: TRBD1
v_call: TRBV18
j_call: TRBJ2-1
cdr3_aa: CASSIDRVNEQFF
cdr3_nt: TGTGCCAGCTCAATTGACAGGGTCAATGAGCAGTTCTTC

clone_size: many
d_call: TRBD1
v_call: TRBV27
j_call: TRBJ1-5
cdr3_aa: CASSRTGTVGNQPQHF
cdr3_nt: TGTGCCAGCAGTCGGACAGGGACTGTAGGCAATCAGCCCCAGCATTTT

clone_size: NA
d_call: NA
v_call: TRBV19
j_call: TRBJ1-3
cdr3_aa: CASSPGAGNTIYF
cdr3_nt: TGTGCCAGTAGTCCGGGGGCTGGAAACACCATATATTTT

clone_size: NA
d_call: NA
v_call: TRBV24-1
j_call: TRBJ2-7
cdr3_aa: CATSGGTGRSYEQYF
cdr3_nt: TGTGCCACCAGTGGAGGTACAGGGCGTTCCTACGAGCAGTACTTC

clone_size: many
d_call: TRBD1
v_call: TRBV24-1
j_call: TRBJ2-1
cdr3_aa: CATSGSGTGDEDEQFF
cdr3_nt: TGTGCCACCAGTGGGTCCGGGACAGGGGATGAGGATGAGCAGTTCTTC

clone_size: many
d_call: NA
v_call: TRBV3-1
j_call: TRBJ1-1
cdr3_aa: CASSQERTSEAFF
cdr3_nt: TGTGCCAGCAGCCAAGAGCGGACGAGTGAAGCTTTCTTT

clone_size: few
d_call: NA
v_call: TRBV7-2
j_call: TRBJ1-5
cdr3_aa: CASSPARGNQPQHF
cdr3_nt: TGTGCCAGCAGCCCCGCCAGGGGCAATCAGCCCCAGCATTTT

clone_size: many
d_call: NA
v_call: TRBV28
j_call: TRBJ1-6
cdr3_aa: CASSLMSGGSPLHF
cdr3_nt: TGTGCCAGCAGTTTAATGTCCGGGGGTTCACCCCTCCACTTT

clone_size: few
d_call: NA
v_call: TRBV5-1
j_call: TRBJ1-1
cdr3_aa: CASSLLGGQNTEAFF
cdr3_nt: TGCGCCAGCAGCTTGCTGGGCGGACAGAACACTGAAGCTTTCTTT

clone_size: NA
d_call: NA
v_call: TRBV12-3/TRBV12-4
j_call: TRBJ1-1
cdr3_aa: CASRAGTPNTEAFF
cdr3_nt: TGTGCCAGCAGGGCCGGGACACCAAACACTGAAGCTTTCTTT

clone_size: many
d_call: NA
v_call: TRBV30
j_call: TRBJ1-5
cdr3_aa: CAWTDENQPQHF
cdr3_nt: TGTGCCTGGACGGACGAAAATCAGCCCCAGCATTTT

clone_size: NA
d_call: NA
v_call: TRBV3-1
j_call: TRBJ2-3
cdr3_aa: CASSQGRFLGTDTQYF
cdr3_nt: TGTGCCAGCAGCCAAGGGCGGTTCTTAGGCACAGATACGCAGTATTTT

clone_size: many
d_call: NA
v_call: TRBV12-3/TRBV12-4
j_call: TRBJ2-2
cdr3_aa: CASSPPLDPNTGELFF
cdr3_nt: TGTGCCAGCAGTCCACCACTTGACCCTAACACCGGGGAGCTGTTTTTT

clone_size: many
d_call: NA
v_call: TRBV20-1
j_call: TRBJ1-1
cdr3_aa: CSPQGAGVEAFF
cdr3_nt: TGCAGTCCCCAAGGGGCAGGCGTTGAAGCTTTCTTT

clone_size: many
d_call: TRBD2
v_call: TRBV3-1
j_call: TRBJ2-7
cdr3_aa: CASSPVAGTYEQYF
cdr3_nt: TGTGCCAGCAGCCCGGTAGCGGGGACTTACGAGCAGTACTTC

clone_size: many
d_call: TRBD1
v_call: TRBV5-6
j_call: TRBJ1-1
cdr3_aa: CASSLASGQGATEAFF
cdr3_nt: TGTGCCAGCAGCTTGGCGAGCGGACAGGGGGCCACTGAAGCTTTCTTT

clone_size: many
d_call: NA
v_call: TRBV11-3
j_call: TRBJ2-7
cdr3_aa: CASSLEGSYEQYF
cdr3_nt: TGTGCCAGCAGCTTAGAAGGGTCATACGAGCAGTACTTC

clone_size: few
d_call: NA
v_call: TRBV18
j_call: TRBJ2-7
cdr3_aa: CASSPPGFSYEQYF
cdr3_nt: TGTGCCAGCTCACCACCCGGGTTCTCCTACGAGCAGTACTTC

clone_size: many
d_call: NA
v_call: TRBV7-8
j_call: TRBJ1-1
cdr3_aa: CASSPRTGSAEKAFF
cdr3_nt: TGTGCCAGCAGCCCAAGGACTGGAAGCGCAGAAAAGGCTTTCTTT

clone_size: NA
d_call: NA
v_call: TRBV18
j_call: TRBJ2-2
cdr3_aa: CASSPPWGVETGELFF
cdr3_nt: TGTGCCAGCTCACCACCTTGGGGAGTAGAAACCGGGGAGCTGTTTTTT

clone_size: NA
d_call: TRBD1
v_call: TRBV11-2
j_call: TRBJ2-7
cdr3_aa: CASSPPDRAHEQYF
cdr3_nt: TGTGCCAGCAGCCCCCCGGACAGGGCCCACGAGCAGTACTTC

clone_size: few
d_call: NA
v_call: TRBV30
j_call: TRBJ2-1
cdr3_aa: CAWSVVVGEQFF
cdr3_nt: TGTGCCTGGAGTGTAGTAGTCGGTGAGCAGTTCTTC

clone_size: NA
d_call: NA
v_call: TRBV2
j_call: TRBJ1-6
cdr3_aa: CASSPGWSLHF
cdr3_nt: TGTGCCAGCAGCCCTGGTTGGTCCCTCCACTTT

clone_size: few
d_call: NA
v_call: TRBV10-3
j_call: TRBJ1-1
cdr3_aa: CAISERGGNTEAFF
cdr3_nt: TGTGCCATCAGTGAGCGAGGAGGGAACACTGAAGCTTTCTTT

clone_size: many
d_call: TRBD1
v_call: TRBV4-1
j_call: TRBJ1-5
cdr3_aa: CASSQEGQGDQPQHF
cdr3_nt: TGCGCCAGCAGCCAGGAGGGACAGGGAGATCAGCCCCAGCATTTT

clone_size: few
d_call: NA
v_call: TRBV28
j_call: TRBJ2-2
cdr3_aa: CASRVRGAGTGELFF
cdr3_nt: TGTGCCAGCAGGGTCCGGGGGGCAGGCACCGGGGAGCTGTTTTTT

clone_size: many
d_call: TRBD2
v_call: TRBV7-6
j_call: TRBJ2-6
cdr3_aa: CASSLVGGGRGANVLTF
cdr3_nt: TGTGCCAGCAGCTTAGTCGGCGGGGGGCGCGGGGCCAACGTCCTGACTTTC

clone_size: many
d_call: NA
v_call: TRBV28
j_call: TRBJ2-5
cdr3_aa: CASTTAVRETQYF
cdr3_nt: TGTGCCAGCACCACGGCCGTCCGAGAGACCCAGTACTTC

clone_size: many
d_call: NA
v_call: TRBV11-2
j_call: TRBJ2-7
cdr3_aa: CASSPERVNSYEQYF
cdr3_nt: TGTGCCAGCAGCCCCGAGCGGGTCAACTCCTACGAGCAGTACTTC

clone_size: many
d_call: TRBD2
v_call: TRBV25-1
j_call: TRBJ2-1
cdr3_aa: CASSATSGRFDEQFF
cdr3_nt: TGTGCCAGCAGTGCCACTAGCGGGAGGTTCGATGAGCAGTTCTTC

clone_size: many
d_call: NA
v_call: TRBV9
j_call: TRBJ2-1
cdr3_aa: CASSAEPVDTYNEQFF
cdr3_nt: TGTGCCAGCAGCGCCGAGCCCGTAGATACCTACAATGAGCAGTTCTTC

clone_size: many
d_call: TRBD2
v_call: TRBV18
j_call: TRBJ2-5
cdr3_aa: CASSPQGLAGEETQYF
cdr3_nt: TGTGCCAGCTCACCACAGGGACTAGCGGGAGAAGAGACCCAGTACTTC

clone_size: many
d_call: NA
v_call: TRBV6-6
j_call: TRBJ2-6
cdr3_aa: CASSPTYSGANVLTF
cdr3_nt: TGTGCCAGCAGCCCGACTTACTCTGGGGCCAACGTCCTGACTTTC

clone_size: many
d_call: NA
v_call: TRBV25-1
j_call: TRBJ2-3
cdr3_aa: CASGSWDTQYF
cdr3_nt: TGTGCCAGCGGGAGTTGGGATACGCAGTATTTT

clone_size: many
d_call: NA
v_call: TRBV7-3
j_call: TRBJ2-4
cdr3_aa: CASSPQGQNIQYF
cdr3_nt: TGTGCCAGCAGCCCCCAAGGGCAAAACATTCAGTACTTC

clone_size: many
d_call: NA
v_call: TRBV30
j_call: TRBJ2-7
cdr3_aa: CAWTLDRFANYEQYF
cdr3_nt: TGTGCCTGGACTCTTGATCGATTCGCGAACTACGAGCAGTACTTC

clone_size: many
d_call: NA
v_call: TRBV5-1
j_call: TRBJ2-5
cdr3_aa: CASSYQGQQETQYF
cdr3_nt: TGCGCCAGCAGCTACCAGGGGCAACAAGAGACCCAGTACTTC

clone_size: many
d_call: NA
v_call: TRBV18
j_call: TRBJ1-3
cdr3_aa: CASSPTGRTSSGNTIYF
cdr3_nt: TGTGCCAGCTCACCGACGGGGAGGACTAGCTCTGGAAACACCATATATTTT

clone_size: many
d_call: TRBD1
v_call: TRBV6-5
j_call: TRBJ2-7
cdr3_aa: CASSYSRWTGTYEQYF
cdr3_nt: TGTGCCAGCAGTTACTCCAGGTGGACAGGGACCTACGAGCAGTACTTC

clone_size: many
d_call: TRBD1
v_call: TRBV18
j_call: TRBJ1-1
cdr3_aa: CASSPGRDRLFF
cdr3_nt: TGTGCCAGCTCACCGGGCCGGGACAGGTTATTCTTT

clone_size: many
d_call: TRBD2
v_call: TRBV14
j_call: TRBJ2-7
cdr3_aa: CASSPLTGTSGRAYEQYF
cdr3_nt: TGTGCCAGCAGCCCTCTTACCGGGACTAGCGGGAGGGCCTACGAGCAGTACTTC

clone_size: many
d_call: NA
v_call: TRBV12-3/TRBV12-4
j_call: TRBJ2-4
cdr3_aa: CASSFMVTRAKNIQYF
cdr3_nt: TGTGCCAGCAGTTTTATGGTGACGAGGGCCAAAAACATTCAGTACTTC

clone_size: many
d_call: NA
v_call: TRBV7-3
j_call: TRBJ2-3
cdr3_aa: CASSLQGQTSSDTQYF
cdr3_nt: TGTGCCAGCAGCTTACAAGGACAGACGAGTTCAGATACGCAGTATTTT

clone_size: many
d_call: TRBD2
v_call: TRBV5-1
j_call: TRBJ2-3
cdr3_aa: CASTREGDTQYF
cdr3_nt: TGCGCCAGCACCAGGGAGGGGGATACGCAGTATTTT

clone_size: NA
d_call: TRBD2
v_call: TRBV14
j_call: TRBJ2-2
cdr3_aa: CASSRGLAISNTGELFF
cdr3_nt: TGTGCCAGCAGCCGAGGACTAGCGATATCGAACACCGGGGAGCTGTTTTTT